Listed below are T cell receptor beta chains from one sample, sequenced in a study of Tregs in tolerant kidney transplant recipients. Assay used: immunoSEQ multiplex PCR; TCRdb lists only in-frame clones, some missing. Of approximately 98,000 clones in the sample, 90% were seen once. The sample in question was CD4+ T cells from blood, obtained before the transplant. The receptor source for this set is a human donor who received a combined kidney and bone marrow transplant. The CDR3 runs from the conserved cysteine through the conserved F or W. D genes are given only for firm matches. Clone size appears in some rows only: once, few, many, or a class for an expanded clone.

j_call | clone_size | d_call | cdr3_length | v_call | cdr3_nt | cdr3_aa
TRBJ1-5 | - | - | 14 | TRBV11-2 | TGTGCCAGCAGCTTGACAGGTGGGAATCAGCCCCAGCATTTT | CASSLTGGNQPQHF
TRBJ2-7 | few | - | 12 | TRBV6-6 | TGTGCCAGCAGCGTTCTTGGCGGCGAGCAGTACTTC | CASSVLGGEQYF
TRBJ1-5 | - | - | 16 | TRBV28 | TGTGCCAGCAGGCAACCCCCCGAGGAGGGATATCAGCCCCAGCATTTT | CASRQPPEEGYQPQHF
TRBJ2-3 | - | - | 16 | TRBV30 | TGTGCCTGGAGTGTTGGGGGCTCCTCTAGCACAGATACGCAGTATTTT | CAWSVGGSSSTDTQYF
TRBJ1-5 | - | - | 16 | TRBV28 | TGTGCCAGCAGACGTAGCAGCAGGGGCGACAATCAGCCCCAGCATTTT | CASRRSSRGDNQPQHF
TRBJ2-3 | - | - | 13 | TRBV7-2 | TGTGCGGAGAGGGGGAGCCTCAGGGATACGCAGTATTTT | CAERGSLRDTQYF
TRBJ1-4 | - | - | 13 | TRBV5-4 | TGTGCCAGCCGACGAGACAATAATGAAAAACTGTTTTTT | CASRRDNNEKLFF
TRBJ2-2 | - | - | 13 | TRBV7-8 | TGTGCCAGCGCCGTGGCCCCGGGCGGGGAGCTGTTTTTT | CASAVAPGGELFF
TRBJ2-5 | - | TRBD2 | 17 | TRBV28 | TGTGCCAGCAGGGGGGTGCTAGCGGGAGGACCGAAAGAGACCCAGTACTTC | CASRGVLAGGPKETQYF
TRBJ2-3 | - | TRBD2 | 15 | TRBV2 | TGTGCCAGCAGCCTCACTAGCGGGCGTACAGATACGCAGTATTTT | CASSLTSGRTDTQYF
TRBJ1-2 | - | TRBD1 | 16 | TRBV5-1 | TGCGCCAGCAGCTTGTCAGTGGGACAGTCTAACTATGGCTACACCTTC | CASSLSVGQSNYGYTF
TRBJ2-7 | - | TRBD2 | 15 | TRBV7-2 | TGTGCCAGCAGTCATACTAGCGGGAGTGGATACGAGCAGTACTTC | CASSHTSGSGYEQYF
TRBJ1-5 | - | - | 14 | TRBV2 | TGTGCCAGCAGGGACATAACCAGCAATCAGCCCCAGCATTTT | CASRDITSNQPQHF
TRBJ2-2 | - | - | 12 | TRBV9 | TGTGCCAGCAGCCCCACGGGTGGGGAGCTGTTTTTT | CASSPTGGELFF
TRBJ1-1 | few | - | 12 | TRBV29-1 | TGCAGCGTTGAGAACGACAGGAGTGGGGCTTTCTTT | CSVENDRSGAFF
TRBJ1-2 | few | - | 15 | TRBV15 | TGTGCCACCAGCAGAGACTTATCAGACACCTATGGCTACACCTTC | CATSRDLSDTYGYTF
TRBJ1-5 | - | - | 14 | TRBV27 | TGTGCCAGCGCGAGAGGGTGGGGCAATCAGCCCCAGCATTTT | CASARGWGNQPQHF
TRBJ2-7 | - | TRBD1 | 15 | TRBV7-2 | TGTGCCAGCAGCTTAGCCCTGGGACAGGGCTACGAGCAGTACTTC | CASSLALGQGYEQYF
TRBJ2-7 | - | TRBD2 | 17 | TRBV5-4 | TGTGCCAGCAGCTTGGGGGGACTAGCGGGGTCCTCCTACGAGCAGTACTTC | CASSLGGLAGSSYEQYF
TRBJ1-2 | - | TRBD1 | 18 | TRBV18 | TGTGCCAGCTCACTCTCATCACAGTTCGGACAGGGGATCTATGGCTACACCTTC | CASSLSSQFGQGIYGYTF
TRBJ1-1 | - | TRBD1 | 14 | TRBV6-1 | TGTGCCAGCAAACCCGGGACAGGGAGCACTGAAGCTTTCTTT | CASKPGTGSTEAFF
TRBJ1-2 | - | - | 14 | TRBV4-1 | TGCGCCAGCAGCCAAGAGTGGGGGGGCTATGGCTACACCTTC | CASSQEWGGYGYTF
TRBJ2-1 | - | TRBD1 | 15 | TRBV5-4 | TGTGCCAGCAACTCTCCCGGGACAGGCCCCAATGAGCAGTTCTTC | CASNSPGTGPNEQFF
TRBJ1-1 | few | - | 11 | TRBV6-1 | TGTGCCAGCAGGGAGTACACTGAAGCTTTCTTT | CASREYTEAFF
TRBJ1-4 | - | TRBD1 | 15 | TRBV27 | TGTGCCAGCAGCCAAATGGGACAGGGACTAGAAAAACTGTTTTTT | CASSQMGQGLEKLFF
TRBJ1-2 | - | TRBD1 | 17 | TRBV5-6 | TGTGCCAGCAGCTTGAGGGGGACAGGTCATACTAACTATGGCTACACCTTC | CASSLRGTGHTNYGYTF
TRBJ1-2 | - | TRBD1 | 14 | TRBV19 | TGTGCCAGTAGTCAGATCGACAGGGCGGATGGCTACACCTTC | CASSQIDRADGYTF
TRBJ1-5 | few | - | 14 | TRBV4-1 | TGCGCCAGCAGTGTAGTGGGAGGGTCCCAGCCCCAGCATTTT | CASSVVGGSQPQHF
TRBJ2-1 | - | TRBD2 | 16 | TRBV15 | TGTGCCACCAGCGGCCCTCGGGGGGGGCAGAGGAATGAGCAGTTCTTC | CATSGPRGGQRNEQFF
TRBJ2-5 | - | TRBD2 | 14 | TRBV5-1 | TGCGCCAGCAGCTCCGGACTAGCGGAAGAGACCCAGTACTTC | CASSSGLAEETQYF
TRBJ2-7 | - | - | 15 | TRBV28 | TGTGCCAGCAGCAGCGGATCACCGCACCCCTACGAGCAGTACTTC | CASSSGSPHPYEQYF
TRBJ1-2 | - | - | 16 | TRBV9 | TGTGCCAGCAGCGTAGGAGGGGCAGGGGAAGACTATGGCTACACCTTC | CASSVGGAGEDYGYTF
TRBJ2-7 | - | TRBD1 | 14 | TRBV5-1 | TGCGCCAGCAGCTTTTACAGGGGGAACTACGAGCAGTACTTC | CASSFYRGNYEQYF
TRBJ2-1 | few | TRBD1 | 17 | TRBV7-9 | TGTGCCAGCAGCTTAGCGGAGACAGGGGGCTGGTACAATGAGCAGTTCTTC | CASSLAETGGWYNEQFF
TRBJ2-1 | - | TRBD2 | 18 | TRBV4-1 | TGCGCCAGCAGCCAAGATGACCTAGCGGGGGGGCTGCTGAATGAGCAGTTCTTC | CASSQDDLAGGLLNEQFF